Following are 3 T cell receptor beta chains from one sample sequenced in a study of T cells after yellow fever vaccination. TCRdb redid the calling of the 5' RACE reads with MiXCR, one entry per CDR3 protein. Seen here are hundreds of thousands of distinct CDR3 sequences, 21% observed once, and the top ten hold around 16%. The specimen was PBMCs, collected 21 days after the first yellow fever vaccination. These receptors all stem from a man younger than 35 who received the YFV17D yellow fever vaccine.

The chain links TRBV7-9 to TRBJ2-1, with D uncertain. The germline V and J ends were trimmed by 4 bases and 9 bases, with 16 bases remaining between them. CDR1 SEHNR and CDR2 FQNEAQ come from the germline V gene (reference sequence). The CDR3 length is 14 residues. The CDR3 DNA is TGTGCCAGCAGCTCCCAGAATACTGTAGGTGAGCAGTTCTTC. Encoded protein: CASSSQNTVGEQFF.

This clonotype was observed a few times. V and J are TRBV10-3 and TRBJ1-4, with a weak D call TRBD1 (5 bases). This CDR3 comprises 13 residues. The V and J ends lost 1 base and 11 bases respectively, with 11 bases between them. Germline values: CDR1 ENHRY, CDR2 SYGVKD. The CDR3 DNA is TGTGCCATCAGTGAGTGGGGCTTGGTGAAACTGTTTTTT. Translated, it gives CAISEWGLVKLFF.

This clonotype was seen a handful of times. This sequence joins TRBV29-1 and TRBJ1-5; TRBD1 matches 9 bases. The CDR3 is 13 amino acids. V shed 4 bases and J 6 bases; nucleotides not matched to a gene: 4. Germline V gene sequence: CDR1 SQVTM, CDR2 ANQGSEA. DNA of the CDR3: TGCAGCGTTGGGGGACAGGGAGGTCAGCCCCAGCATTTT. It specifies CSVGGQGGQPQHF.